This T cell receptor beta chain was sequenced during a study of shared clonotypes between healthy human individuals. Positively selected for CCR7, the CD45RO-negative cells used as naive CD8 cells excluded terminally differentiated effector memory CD45RA+ cells. Study outcomes and limitations: Memory subsets had estimated richness that was generally smaller than that of naive subsets. The study's rarefaction showed incomplete sorted-subset sequencing despite large depth. What limited the represented genetic and exposure-history diversity was the small number of donors.

Generated by immunoSEQ multiplex PCR, the TCRdb table keeps only in-frame clones and is missing some. The sample lists around 2.1 million clones; 93% were seen once. This CDR3 comprises 12 residues. V was clipped by 9 bases and J by 1 base, with 10 bases between them. From germline, CDR1 is MNHNS and CDR2 SASEGT. About this clone itself: The antigen is not known.

This TCR was sampled from a man in his late teens or twenties in good health. Some clones in this sample may be carry-over from other donors' samples. The sequencing sample was made of naive CD8+ T cells from PBMCs. V is TRBV6-1 and J is TRBJ2-7; no clear D. The CDR3 sequence is CARLTRSYEQYF. The CDR3 DNA follows: TGTGCCAGGTTAACACGTTCCTACGAGCAGTACTTC.